The TCR beta chain described here comes from a study of blood T cell repertoires in COVID-19. Individuals drawn from 24 US areas were about 18 to 95 years old. All exposed participants met a person with COVID-19 within 2 weeks before entering the study. The germline gives CDR1 SGDLS, CDR2 YYNGEE. V was pared by 4 bases and J by 0 bases, with 10 bases between. The CDR3 length is 15 residues. Clones were read by immunoSEQ multiplex PCR, and TCRdb kept only the in-frame ones, dropping some. The sample consists of approximately 300,000 clones, 85% to 95% of them appearing once. This receptor was obtained from a woman younger than 45 who had been exposed to COVID-19. The chain uses TRBV9 and TRBJ2-2; D is possibly TRBD1 (6 bases). The material sequenced was PBMCs or T cells enriched from blood (not recorded which). This chain's CDR3 is CASSYDRTNTGELFF. CDR3 in DNA: TGTGCCAGCAGCTACGACAGGACGAACACCGGGGAGCTGTTTTTT.